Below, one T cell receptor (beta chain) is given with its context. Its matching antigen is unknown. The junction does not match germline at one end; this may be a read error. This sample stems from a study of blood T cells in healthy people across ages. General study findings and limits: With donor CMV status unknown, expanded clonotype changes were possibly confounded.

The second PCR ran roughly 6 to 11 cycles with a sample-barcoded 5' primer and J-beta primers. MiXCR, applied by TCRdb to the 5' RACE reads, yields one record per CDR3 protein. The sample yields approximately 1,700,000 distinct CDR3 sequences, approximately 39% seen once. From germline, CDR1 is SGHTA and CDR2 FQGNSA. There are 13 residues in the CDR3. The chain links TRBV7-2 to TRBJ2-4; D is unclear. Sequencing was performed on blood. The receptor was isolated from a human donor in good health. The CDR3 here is CAGSLYPENIQYF. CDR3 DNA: TGTGCCGGCAGCTTATACCCAGAAAACATTCAGTACTTC.